Shown below are 19 T cell receptor beta chains from a single sample sequenced in a study of CD8+ T cells in alopecia areata (dated by TCRdb to about 2018). The intended sense of this specimen's time point label: about 5 months on oral tofacitinib. Sample treatment or condition, as interpreted from the label and publication: oral pan-JAK inhibitor, 5-10 mg twice daily. The method behind the library was the immunoSEQ multiplex PCR assay. For TCR sequencing, RNA was extracted from every sample and reverse transcribed into cDNA to serve as template. TCRdb holds this immuneACCESS table with in-frame rearrangements only. Some clones are missing; in checked studies, unresolved V genes explain under half, and the rest has no known cause. This sample has 150,000 to 200,000 clones in its table, and under 60% of those were observed once. The top ten constitute about 12% of the sample. The source material was CD8+ T cells sorted from blood, sampled at week 24, from a patient treated with tofacitinib. The receptors stem from a human donor with alopecia areata.

The V and J genes are TRBV4-1 and TRBJ1-1; 7 bases map to TRBD1. Germline assignment: CDR1 MGHRA and CDR2 YSYEKL. Germline trimming cut 4 bases from V and 4 bases from J; bases unmatched to any gene: 9. The CDR3 runs to 15 residues. This CDR3 is CASSRTGAVSTEAFF. The CDR3 DNA reads as TGCGCCAGCAGCCGTACAGGGGCCGTTTCCACTGAAGCTTTCTTT.

The chain is built from TRBV4-1 and TRBJ2-7, with TRBD2 matching 11 bases. CDR1 and CDR2 (germline): MGHRA, YSYEKL. The CDR3 sequence is 13 residues long. The ends lost 1 base at V and 7 bases at J; junction bases unmatched: 0. CDR3 sequence (DNA): TGCGCCAGCAGCCAAGGACTAGCGGGGGAGCAGTACTTC. Protein product: CASSQGLAGEQYF.

V is TRBV13 and J is TRBJ2-3; D gene uncertain. Trimming shortened V by 5 bases and J by 2 bases, and 11 bases separated the two germline ends. Per the germline V gene, CDR1 is PRHDT and CDR2 is FYEKMQ (reference sequence). The CDR3 covers 14 residues. CDR3 bases: TGTGCCAGCAGCGTCGGGCGGAACACAGATACGCAGTATTTT. Amino acid sequence: CASSVGRNTDTQYF.

The chain carries TRBV27 and TRBJ2-1; 7 nucleotides match TRBD2. Germline CDR1 is MNHEY and CDR2 is SMNVEV (reference sequence). The J segment lost 9 bases and the V segment lost 5 bases, leaving 13 bases of the junction unmatched. The CDR3 loop spans 15 amino acids. The CDR3 sequence: CASSIGGLRGGEQFF. The CDR3 nucleotides read TGTGCCAGCAGTATCGGGGGGTTGAGGGGAGGTGAGCAGTTCTTC.

The chain has TRBV18 and TRBJ2-3, with 8 nucleotides matching TRBD2. Germline CDR1 and CDR2: KGHSH and LQKENI. The CDR3 sequence is 15 residues long. V trimming: 4 bases; J trimming: 4 bases; junction bases outside the gene matches: 7. Written as DNA, the CDR3 is TGTGCCAGCTCACTAAGCGGGGGACGAGCAGATACGCAGTATTTT. This codes for CASSLSGGRADTQYF. Looking up the rest from reference TRBV18 and TRBJ2-3 gives the full variable domain: NAGVMQNPRHLVRRRGQEARLRCSPMKGHSHVYWYRQLPEEGLKFMVYLQKENIIDESGMPKERFSAEFPKEGPSILRIQQVVRGDSAAYFCASSLSGGRADTQYFGPGTRLTVL.

This chain connects TRBV29-1 to TRBJ1-1; unclear D gene. Trimming shortened V by 3 bases and J by 4 bases, and 9 bases separated the two germline ends. This CDR3 is 12 amino acids long. The germline CDR1 and CDR2 sequences are SQVTM and ANQGSEA. CDR3 residues: CSVDRRSTEAFF. The CDR3 DNA follows: TGCAGCGTTGATCGGAGAAGCACTGAAGCTTTCTTT.

This clone was detected only a few times. V gene TRBV5-1 combines with J gene TRBJ1-2; no clear D gene. The CDR3 totals 15 residues. Trimming stripped 3 bases from V and 6 bases from J, with 18 bases between. The germline gives CDR1 SGHRS, CDR2 YFSETQ. The CDR3 sequence: CASSSPTGPFDGYTF. CDR3 nucleotides: TGCGCCAGCAGCTCTCCCACGGGTCCCTTTGATGGCTACACCTTC.

In this sample, this clone turned up a few times. The chain links TRBV18 to TRBJ1-1; no clear D. This CDR3 has 13 residues. The V gene lost 3 bases and the J gene lost 7 bases, with 12 bases spanning the gap. Germline CDR1 and CDR2: KGHSH and LQKENI. Written as DNA, the CDR3 is TGTGCCAGCTCACCGGGCGGTCTTCGTGAAGCTTTCTTT. It yields the protein CASSPGGLREAFF.

This chain uses TRBV6-5 with TRBJ2-2; D may correspond to TRBD1 or TRBD2 (6 bases each). Looked up from germline, CDR1 is MNHEY and CDR2 is SVGAGI. With 0 bases removed from V and 7 bases from J, the gap between germline ends came to 9 bases. The CDR3 is 14 residues long. CDR3 DNA: TGTGCCAGCAGTTACTCTGGGGGGCTCGGGGAGCTGTTTTTT. It specifies CASSYSGGLGELFF.

CDR3 nucleotide sequence: TGCGCCAGCAGCCAGGTACTAGCGGGGGGATACAATGAGCAGTTCTTC. Its translation is CASSQVLAGGYNEQFF. The chain carries TRBV4-1 and TRBJ2-1; 12 bases match TRBD2. The V and J ends lost 3 bases and 4 bases, in that order; junction bases with no gene match: 4. This CDR3 contains 16 residues. CDR1 MGHRA and CDR2 YSYEKL come from the germline V gene.

This chain connects TRBV25-1 to TRBJ2-5, with unresolved D. Germline loops: CDR1 MGHDK, CDR2 SYGVNS. V was trimmed by 8 bases and J by 5 bases, leaving 9 bases between them. The CDR3 spans 11 residues. The DNA of the CDR3 is TGTGCCAGCGGGAAGGGTGAGACCCAGTACTTC. Translating gives CASGKGETQYF.

Notes on this clone: Germline is not matched at one junction end, which may reflect a read error. The chain joins TRBV2 to TRBJ1-2; weak D call: TRBD1 (6 bases). The CDR3 runs to 13 residues. The V gene's germline CDR1 is SNHLY and CDR2 FYNNEI. CDR3 sequence reads: CASRHGQNYSYTF. CDR3 DNA sequence: TGTGCCAGCAGGCACGGACAGAACTATAGCTACACCTTC.

This clone appeared a single time. CDR3 amino acids: CAWYPGQGITEAFF. In DNA form, the CDR3 reads TGTGCCTGGTACCCGGGACAGGGGATCACTGAAGCTTTCTTT. This rearrangement joins TRBV30 to TRBJ1-1; TRBD1 matches at 10 bases. With 5 bases clipped from V and 4 bases from J, the junction kept 7 bases outside the gene matches. Per germline, CDR1 GTSNPN and CDR2 SVGIG (reference sequence). The CDR3 length is 14 residues.

The V and J genes are TRBV4-1 and TRBJ2-5; D might be TRBD1 or TRBD2, each matching 6 bases. This CDR3 contains 16 residues. Germline lookup yields CDR1 MGHRA and CDR2 YSYEKL. Between the trimmed V and J ends, which lost 4 bases and 5 bases, there was a span of 20 bases. The CDR3 DNA reads TGCGCCAGCAGCCCGAACGGGAAGGGAGGACAGGAGACCCAGTACTTC. Translating gives CASSPNGKGGQETQYF.

The V and J genes are TRBV27 and TRBJ2-3; 13 bases match TRBD2. Per the germline V gene, CDR1 is MNHEY and CDR2 is SMNVEV (reference sequence). The CDR3 contains 16 residues. The V and J ends lost 5 bases and 5 bases, in that order; junction bases with no gene match: 7. CDR3 residues: CASSQPGLAGKDTQYF. CDR3 coding DNA: TGTGCCAGCAGTCAGCCGGGACTAGCGGGAAAAGATACGCAGTATTTT.

This clone occurred once. The V gene is TRBV30, the J gene TRBJ1-2; D unclear. The CDR3 is 16 residues long. V lost 0 bases and J lost 5, with 19 bases in between. From germline, CDR1 is GTSNPN and CDR2 SVGIG (reference sequence). The CDR3 loop reads CAWSVTDPSFGYGYTF. CDR3 coding DNA: TGTGCCTGGAGTGTAACGGACCCATCATTCGGGTATGGCTACACCTTC.

CDR3 region: CASSLDGTAKETQYF. As DNA, the CDR3 is TGTGCCAGCAGCTTAGACGGGACAGCAAAAGAGACCCAGTACTTC. The chain has TRBV11-2 and TRBJ2-5; 7 bases map to TRBD1. Per germline, CDR1 SGHAT and CDR2 FQNNGV. The V gene end was trimmed by 0 bases and the J gene end by 3 bases; junction bases not matched to a gene: 4. CDR3 length equals 15 residues.

In this sample, this clone turned up a few times. The chain links TRBV19 to TRBJ2-3; no clear D. V dropped 1 base and J dropped 2 bases, with 10 bases sitting between them. CDR3 size: 15 residues. Germline CDR1 and CDR2: LNHDA and SQIVND (reference sequence). Here the CDR3 DNA reads TGTGCCAGTAGTATAGTGGGTCTACACACAGATACGCAGTATTTT. Its protein is CASSIVGLHTDTQYF.

This clone turned up a few times. CDR3 nucleotides: TGTGCCAGCAGCACCGGGGGACAGGATCCCTATGGCTACACCTTC. It specifies CASSTGGQDPYGYTF. J is TRBJ1-2 and V is TRBV13; 8 bases match TRBD1. V trimming: 5 bases; J trimming: 4 bases; junction bases outside the gene matches: 9. Germline-derived CDR1 and CDR2 are PRHDT and FYEKMQ (reference sequence). The CDR3 contains 15 residues. Filled out from reference TRBV13 and TRBJ1-2, the complete variable domain reads AAGVIQSPRHLIKEKRETATLKCYPIPRHDTVYWYQQGPGQDPQFLISFYEKMQSDKGSIPDRFSAQQFSDYHSELNMSSLELGDSALYFCASSTGGQDPYGYTFGSGTRLTVV.